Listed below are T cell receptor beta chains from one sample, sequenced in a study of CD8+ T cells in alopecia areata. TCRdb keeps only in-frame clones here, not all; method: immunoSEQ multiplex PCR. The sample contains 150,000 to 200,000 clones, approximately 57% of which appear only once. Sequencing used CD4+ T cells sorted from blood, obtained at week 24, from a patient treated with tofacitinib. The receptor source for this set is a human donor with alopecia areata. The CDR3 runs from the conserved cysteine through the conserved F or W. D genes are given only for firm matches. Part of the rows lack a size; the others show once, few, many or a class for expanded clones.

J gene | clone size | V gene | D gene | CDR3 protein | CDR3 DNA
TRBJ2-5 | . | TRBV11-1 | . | CASSFGRYQETQYF | TGTGCCAGCAGCTTCGGACGGTACCAAGAGACCCAGTACTTC
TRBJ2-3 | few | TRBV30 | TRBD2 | CAWGLAGGPDTQYF | TGTGCCTGGGGACTAGCGGGGGGCCCGGATACGCAGTATTTT
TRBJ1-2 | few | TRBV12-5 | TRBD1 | CASGPRQGDGYTF | TGTGCTAGTGGCCCAAGACAGGGGGATGGCTACACCTTC
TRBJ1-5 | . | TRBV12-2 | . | CASRPGEGYSNQPQHF | TGTGCAAGTCGCCCCGGGGAAGGTTATAGCAATCAGCCCCAGCATTTT
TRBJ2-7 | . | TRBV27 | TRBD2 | CATLKGGASSGAFSYEQYF | TGTGCCACACTTAAGGGGGGCGCGTCTAGCGGGGCATTCTCCTACGAGCAGTACTTC
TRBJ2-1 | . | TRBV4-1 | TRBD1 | CASRTSIISPGQGGNEQFF | TGCGCCAGCAGGACTTCAATCATAAGTCCGGGACAGGGAGGCAATGAGCAGTTCTTC
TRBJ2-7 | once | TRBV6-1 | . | CASMGHNEQYF | TGTGCCAGCATGGGTCATAACGAGCAGTACTTC
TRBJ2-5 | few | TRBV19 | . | CASSIGTQAQETQYF | TGTGCCAGTAGTATCGGGACTCAGGCCCAAGAGACCCAGTACTTC
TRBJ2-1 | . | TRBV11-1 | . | CASSLVAQGEQFF | TGTGCCAGCAGCTTAGTCGCGCAGGGTGAGCAGTTCTTC
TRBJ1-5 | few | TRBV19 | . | CASSPRGSSNQPQHF | TGTGCCAGTAGTCCCAGGGGTAGTAGCAATCAGCCCCAGCATTTT
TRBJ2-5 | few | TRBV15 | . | CATSEGTKTQYF | TGTGCCACCAGCGAGGGGACAAAGACCCAGTACTTC
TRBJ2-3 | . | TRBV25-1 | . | CASASSDTQYF | TGTGCCAGCGCCTCTTCAGATACGCAGTATTTT
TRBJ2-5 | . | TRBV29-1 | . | CSVSQDQETQYF | TGCAGCGTTTCACAGGACCAAGAGACCCAGTACTTC
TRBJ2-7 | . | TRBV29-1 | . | CSVRDREGSYEQYF | TGCAGCGTCCGAGACAGGGAGGGATCCTACGAGCAGTACTTC
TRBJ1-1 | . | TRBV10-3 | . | CAIRYQGNTEAFF | TGTGCCATCAGGTACCAGGGGAACACTGAAGCTTTCTTT